This TCR beta chain stems from a study of shared clonotypes between healthy human individuals. Clones were sequenced by immunoSEQ multiplex PCR, and TCRdb holds only the in-frame ones, with some missing. The table includes about 680,000 clones, roughly 72% detected once. The junction had 13 bases not matched to a gene; V was cut back by 1 base and J by 9 bases. Germline V gene data show CDR1 as MGHRA and CDR2 as YSYEKL. The CDR3 runs 16 residues. Sequenced sample: memory CD4+ T cells sorted from blood. Subset specified: CD45RA-negative fraction. This receptor was obtained from a woman under 40 in good health. The chain has TRBV4-1 and TRBJ2-3; 7 positions agree with TRBD2. CDR3 sequence (DNA): TGCGCCAGCAGCCAAGGTGCTAGCGGCAACCCTCACACGCAGTATTTT. Protein: CASSQGASGNPHTQYF.